The 24 T cell receptor beta chains below come from one sample, sequenced in a study of CD8+CD57+ T cells in acquired aplastic anemia. Only patients with CD8+CD57+ cell expansion on flow cytometry were chosen for sequencing. Genomic DNA, serving as template, underwent TCR beta VDJ and CDR3 profiling. TCRdb ran MiXCR on the reads and lists one entry per CDR3 protein. Of about 180,000 distinct CDR3 sequences in the sample, 40% to 55% were seen once. Sequenced input: sorted CD4+, CD8+, or CD8+CD57+ T cells (not recorded which) from PBMCs. The receptors shown here come from a human donor with aplastic anemia.

This clonotype has only a few counts. A much more abundant neighbour one base away suggests this may be a read error. Here the CDR3 omits its conserved ending phenylalanine or tryptophan, so a read error is the likely source. CDR3 region: CASSITRRSGNTIYL. CDR3 DNA sequence: TGTGCCAGTAGTATAACTAGACGCTCTGGAAACACCATATATTTG. The rearrangement links TRBV19 to TRBJ1-3; the D is unclear. V was trimmed by 2 bases and J by 0 bases, leaving 8 bases between them. Germline CDR1 is LNHDA and CDR2 is SQIVND (reference sequence). The CDR3 contains 15 residues.

The chain has TRBV20-1 and TRBJ1-2; 7 positions agree with TRBD1. The CDR3 runs 13 residues. Per germline, CDR1 DFQATT and CDR2 SNEGSKA (reference sequence). The V gene end was trimmed by 6 bases and the J gene end by 2 bases; junction bases not matched to a gene: 6. CDR3: CSAPDRANYGYTF. The DNA of the CDR3 is TGCAGTGCACCCGACAGGGCCAACTATGGCTACACCTTC.

Only a few counts were recorded for this clonotype. The chain couples TRBV28 to TRBJ1-5; D is perhaps TRBD1 (5 bases). V lost 3 bases, J lost 3 bases, and 9 bases lay in between. This CDR3 has 14 residues. CDR1 is MDHEN and CDR2 is SYDVKM in the germline V gene. In DNA form, the CDR3 reads TGTGCCAGCAGTTTGGGGCAGCTCAATCAGCCCCAGCATTTT. This translates into CASSLGQLNQPQHF.

This clonotype was observed many times. The rearrangement uses TRBV20-1 and TRBJ2-5, with a tentative D call TRBD2 (6 bases). Germline CDR1 DFQATT, CDR2 SNEGSKA (reference sequence). With 5 bases removed from V and 2 bases from J, the gap between germline ends came to 15 bases. The CDR3 totals 14 residues. Here the CDR3 reads CSAQLLGGQETQYF. The CDR3 DNA follows: TGCAGTGCTCAATTGTTAGGAGGGCAAGAGACCCAGTACTTC.

With regard to this clonotype: The junction departs from the called germline gene at one end, perhaps through a read error. The chain couples TRBV2 to TRBJ2-5, with D uncertain. The germline V gene has CDR1 SNHLY and CDR2 FYNNEI. This CDR3 is built from 14 residues. DNA of the CDR3: TGTGCCAGCAGTGGTTTCAGGAGCCAAGAGACCCAGTACTTT. This gives the protein CASSGFRSQETQYF.

This clonotype showed up many times. The chain is built from TRBV9 and TRBJ2-1; D is perhaps TRBD2 (6 bases). The CDR3 is 16 residues long. V lost 5 bases, J lost 4 bases, and 19 bases lay in between. Germline CDR1 is SGDLS and CDR2 is YYNGEE. CDR3 sequence reads: CASSLIGASEYNEQFF. CDR3 coding DNA: TGTGCCAGCAGTTTAATAGGGGCTAGCGAGTACAATGAGCAGTTCTTC. Variable domain in full (rest from reference TRBV9 and TRBJ2-1): DSGVTQTPKHLITATGQRVTLRCSPRSGDLSVYWYQQSLDQGLQFLIQYYNGEERAKGNILERFSAQQFPDLHSELNLSSLELGDSALYFCASSLIGASEYNEQFFGPGTRLTVL.

The sample holds a few counts of this clonotype. The rearrangement uses TRBV3-1 and TRBJ2-5; 9 nucleotides agree with TRBD2. The junction had 11 bases not matched to a gene; V was cut back by 0 bases and J by 3 bases. CDR3 length: 18 amino acids. Per the germline V gene, CDR1 is LGHDT and CDR2 is YNNKEL (reference sequence). The CDR3 nucleotides are TGTGCCAGCAGCCAAGATTTCTCCGGGGCTAGCGGGAAAGAGACCCAGTACTTC. It translates to CASSQDFSGASGKETQYF.

This clonotype was seen ten or more times. This sequence joins TRBV14 and TRBJ1-1; D remains unclear. With 0 bases removed from V and 11 bases from J, the gap between germline ends came to 10 bases. Germline assignment: CDR1 SGHDN and CDR2 FVKESK. This CDR3 spans 12 amino acids. The CDR3 loop reads CASSQDPASAFF. CDR3 nucleotides: TGTGCCAGCAGCCAAGATCCCGCTTCGGCTTTCTTT. Full variable domain (outside the CDR3, taken from reference TRBV14 and TRBJ1-1): EAGVTQFPSHSVIEKGQTVTLRCDPISGHDNLYWYRRVMGKEIKFLLHFVKESKQDESGMPNNRFLAERTGGTYSTLKVQPAELEDSGVYFCASSQDPASAFFGQGTRLTVV.

This clonotype has only a few counts. The rearrangement uses TRBV10-3 and TRBJ2-5; 9 bases are a match to TRBD2. The CDR3 extends over 15 amino acids. Per the germline V gene, CDR1 is ENHRY and CDR2 is SYGVKD. V gave up 6 bases and J gave up 1 base; unmatched junction bases: 6. CDR3: CAIRPTSGGQETQYF. The CDR3 bases are TGTGCCATCAGGCCGACTAGCGGAGGCCAAGAGACCCAGTACTTC.

Regarding this clonotype: The CDR3 does not close with the conserved phenylalanine or tryptophan, likely indicating a read error. This rearrangement joins TRBV7-7 to TRBJ2-5; 7 bases fit TRBD1. Germline V gene data show CDR1 as SSHAT and CDR2 as FNYEAQ (reference sequence). Unmatched junction bases numbered 15, after V lost 10 bases and J lost 1 base. This CDR3 region has 16 residues. CDR3 nucleotides: TGTGCCAACAACACTGAGACAGGGCCGGCCCAAGAGACCCAGTACCTC. Its translation is CANNTETGPAQETQYL.

The sample holds many counts of this clonotype. The V call is TRBV19, the J call TRBJ2-1, with a weak D call TRBD1 (6 bases). Germline V lookup: CDR1 LNHDA, CDR2 SQIVND (reference sequence). This CDR3 has 17 amino acids. Trimming shortened V by 7 bases and J by 2 bases, and 21 bases separated the two germline ends. The CDR3 region is CASTRGIGRDPYNEQFF. For the CDR3, the DNA is TGTGCCAGTACAAGGGGGATAGGCAGGGACCCCTACAATGAGCAGTTCTTC.

This clonotype was counted many times. The chain uses TRBV24-1 and TRBJ1-2, with a possible D match to TRBD1 (6 bases). Trimming took 10 bases from V and 3 from J, leaving 11 bases between them. CDR1 is KGHDR, CDR2 SFDVKD, per germline. The CDR3 sequence is 12 residues long. In nucleotides, the CDR3 is TGTGCCACTCAGGGGACGGACTATGGCTACACCTTC. Protein sequence: CATQGTDYGYTF.

At least ten counts were recorded for this clonotype. This chain connects TRBV13 to TRBJ2-5; TRBD2 aligns across 13 bases. CDR1 and CDR2 from the germline V gene are PRHDT and FYEKMQ (reference sequence). This CDR3 spans 16 amino acids. V trimming: 2 bases; J trimming: 3 bases; junction bases outside the gene matches: 3. The CDR3 reads CASSLSGLAGEETQYF. The CDR3 DNA follows: TGTGCCAGCAGCTTAAGTGGACTAGCGGGGGAAGAGACCCAGTACTTC.

This clonotype appeared a single time. V usage is TRBV19 and J usage is TRBJ2-3; 7 nucleotides match TRBD2. Trimming at V came to 4 bases and at J to 0 bases, leaving 4 bases not matched to a gene. This CDR3 comprises 15 residues. The germline gives CDR1 LNHDA, CDR2 SQIVND (reference sequence). In DNA, the CDR3 is TGTGCCAGTAGTACACAAGCGGGAAGCACAGATACGCAGTATTTT. This gives the protein CASSTQAGSTDTQYF.

J is TRBJ2-7 and V is TRBV29-1; a possible D gene is TRBD1 (6 bases). The CDR3 runs to 14 residues. V was cut by 6 bases and J by 3 bases, with 18 bases left in between. Germline values: CDR1 SQVTM, CDR2 ANQGSEA. This chain's CDR3 is CSVTTGSDIYEQYF. CDR3 DNA: TGCAGCGTGACGACAGGTTCCGATATCTACGAGCAGTACTTC.

Comment on this clonotype: A much larger clonotype is one base distant, so this may be a read error. This chain uses TRBV5-1 with TRBJ1-4; D gene unclear. Trimming shortened V by 1 base and J by 12 bases, and 19 bases separated the two germline ends. This CDR3 is 15 amino acids long. Germline V gene data show CDR1 as SGHRS and CDR2 as YFSETQ. CDR3 DNA sequence: TGCGCCAGCAGCTTGTCCACTCAAGGAGGCGAAGAACTGTTTTTT. It specifies CASSLSTQGGEELFF.

V gene TRBV20-1 combines with J gene TRBJ1-2; TRBD1 agrees at 7 bases. Germline-derived CDR1 and CDR2 are DFQATT and SNEGSKA (reference sequence). This CDR3 contains 13 residues. With V trimmed by 3 bases and J by 7 bases, 8 bases remained unmatched. CDR3 DNA: TGCAGTGCTAGGACAGGGAGGGGAGGTGGCTACACCTTC. Protein: CSARTGRGGGYTF.

In its sample, this clonotype was seen many times. The J gene is TRBJ1-6, the V gene TRBV6-1; D is ambiguous. CDR3 length: 15 residues. Germline CDR1 reads MNHNS; CDR2 reads SASEGT. V was shortened by 2 bases and J by 6 bases, with 11 bases between the two germline ends. The CDR3 region has the DNA TGTGCCAGCAGTGAATTCGGGAAACCTAATTCACCCCTCCACTTT. It translates to CASSEFGKPNSPLHF.

Comment on this clonotype: At one boundary the junction diverges from the germline segment, which might be a read error. J is TRBJ2-5 and V is TRBV24-1; TRBD2 agrees at 9 bases. This CDR3 region has 14 residues. Germline loops: CDR1 KGHDR, CDR2 SFDVKD. The CDR3 DNA sequence: TGCGCCACCCGGGACAGTCTAGCGGGGGAGACCCAGTACTTC. It yields the protein CATRDSLAGETQYF.

This clonotype was found many times. The gene calls are TRBV24-1 and TRBJ1-6; no definite D call. The V gene's germline CDR1 is KGHDR and CDR2 SFDVKD. This CDR3 comprises 14 residues. V was pared by 2 bases and J by 10 bases, with 11 bases between. CDR3 in amino acids: CATSDWAPGSPLHF. DNA of the CDR3: TGTGCCACCAGTGATTGGGCCCCGGGGTCACCCCTCCACTTT.

Notes on this clonotype: One base away lies a much larger clone, so this may be a sequencing read error. The chain has TRBV9 and TRBJ1-3, with D possibly matching TRBD1 (5 bases). The CDR3 is made up of 13 amino acids. CDR1 and CDR2 (germline): SGDLS, YYNGEE. This chain's CDR3 is CDSQQGTGNTIYF. In nucleotides, the CDR3 is TGTGACAGCCAGCAGGGAACCGGAAACACCATATATTTT.

The chain couples TRBV10-3 to TRBJ2-3, with 7 bases matching TRBD2. The CDR3 totals 12 residues. Losses at the gene ends were 6 bases for V and 4 bases for J; bases not matched to a gene: 1. Per germline, CDR1 ENHRY and CDR2 SYGVKD. Here the CDR3 DNA reads TGTGCCATCAGGGGGGGGGCAGATACGCAGTATTTT. Translation gives CAIRGGADTQYF.

The chain links TRBV11-1 to TRBJ2-7; 12 bases fit TRBD1. The CDR3 length is 16 residues. V shed 5 bases and J 0 bases; nucleotides not matched to a gene: 5. Germline V CDR1 and CDR2: SGHAT, FQDESV (reference sequence). CDR3 DNA: TGTGCCAGCAGCCAGGGACAGGGGGCAGGCTCCTACGAGCAGTACTTC. Translated, it gives CASSQGQGAGSYEQYF.

In its sample, this clonotype was seen many times. The chain links TRBV2 to TRBJ2-7; TRBD1 is a possible D gene (6 bases). Germline assignment: CDR1 SNHLY and CDR2 FYNNEI. This CDR3 has 17 amino acids. Trimming pared 2 bases from V and 3 bases from J, leaving 20 bases between. The CDR3 protein is CASSEMGWAGDDYEQYF. The CDR3, as DNA: TGTGCCAGCAGTGAAATGGGGTGGGCAGGGGATGACTACGAGCAGTACTTC.